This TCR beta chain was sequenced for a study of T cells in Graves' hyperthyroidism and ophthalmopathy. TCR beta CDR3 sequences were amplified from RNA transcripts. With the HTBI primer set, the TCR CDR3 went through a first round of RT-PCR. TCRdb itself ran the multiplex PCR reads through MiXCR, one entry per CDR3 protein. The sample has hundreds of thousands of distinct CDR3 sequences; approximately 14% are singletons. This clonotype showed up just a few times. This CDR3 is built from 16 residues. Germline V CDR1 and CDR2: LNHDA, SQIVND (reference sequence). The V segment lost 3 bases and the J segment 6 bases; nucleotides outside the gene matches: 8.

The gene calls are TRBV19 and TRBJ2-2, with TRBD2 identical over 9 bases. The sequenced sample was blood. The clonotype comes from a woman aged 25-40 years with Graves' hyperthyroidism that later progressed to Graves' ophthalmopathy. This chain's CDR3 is CASSIAIAGDSGELFF. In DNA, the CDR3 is TGTGCCAGTAGTATCGCAATAGCGGGAGATTCCGGGGAGCTGTTTTTT.